This paragraph covers one T cell receptor (beta chain) sequence. Its binding antigen is unknown. No clone much larger than this one lies a single base away; base qualities are absent. This record belongs to a study of blood T cell repertoires in COVID-19 (dated by TCRdb to 2020 to 2022). A note on the overall study: Collaborator samples came from the United States, Italy and Spain and covered acute and convalescent phases of COVID-19. The repertoires were made available in a free public database intended to serve as a resource for research on the immune response to SARS-CoV-2. The prospective study material was composed of cDNA or gDNA derived from T cells, B-cell-depleted T cells, or PBMCs. Where available, HLA class I and class II types were taken from metadata supplied by the sample provider and were not determined by assay-based typing. The dataset comprised deeply sampled blood TCRbeta repertoires from subjects exposed to, actively infected with, or recovered from COVID-19. The samples were drawn from two sources: the first 160 participants of the ongoing ImmuneRACE study, and 1,000 to 1,500 subjects contributed by 6 global collaborators. Nearly every sample came with metadata listing a de-identified subject ID, COVID-19 status, age in years and sex. What the authors observed across the whole study: Clinical and demographic metadata were provided uncurated, with the amount varying by source and participant.

In Seattle, one collaborating source enrolled patients while the infection was active and tracked those patients longitudinally over the course of disease. The collaborating institutions used their own protocols to collect whole blood in K2EDTA tubes. For TCRbeta analysis, collaborators shipped samples in one of three forms: frozen whole blood, isolated PBMCs, or DNA extracted from either of those sample types. The junction shows trimming of 5 bases on V and 11 bases on J, plus 15 bases between the germline ends. There are 12 amino acids in the CDR3, from cysteine to phenylalanine inclusive. CDR3 DNA is the only sequence kept; it has 36 bases, read in frame from the first base. Looking up the germline V gene yields CDR1 SGHTA and CDR2 FQGNSA. TCRbeta CDR3 regions were amplified from genomic DNA by means of the immunoSEQ Assay, a bias-controlled multiplex PCR. In the authors' own workflow: The number of nucleated cells in each sample was estimated by amplification of reference gene primers within the assay. To quantify the absolute abundance of each unique TCRbeta CDR3 rearrangement, sequence reads were collapsed and filtered. For each sample, productive Simpson clonality was calculated as the square root of Simpson's diversity index across productive rearrangements. As stored in TCRdb, this immuneACCESS dataset retains in-frame rearrangements with V and J assigned. A fraction of the clones does not appear; measured against another copy, unresolved V genes explain less than half of the discrepancy, and the remainder lacks a known reason. That table furnishes V, J and clone size, whereas the DNA furnished D and trimming. The sample table records some 120,000 clones; around 83% of these occur just once. Around 3.3% of the sample belongs to the ten largest clones.

In this chain, TRBV7-2 is recombined with TRBJ1-1; perhaps TRBD1 is the D gene, with 5 bases matching. The sequence was collected from a woman over 75 with COVID-19, enrolled during active disease. Sequencing was performed on peripheral blood. The DNA sequence follows: TGTGCCAGCAGCCAGGGAGGATTTAAGGCTTTCTTT. This encodes CASSQGGFKAFF.